Presented here are 26 T cell receptor beta chains from one specimen sequenced in a study of cytomegalovirus exposure and HLA in healthy donors. The PCR contained 60 Vbeta and 13 Jbeta primers. Profiling relied on immunoSEQ multiplex PCR, and the TCRdb table lists in-frame clones only, not all of them. The table has about 200,000 clones, around four fifths seen once. The specimen sequenced was PBMCs. The origin of the receptors is a woman in her 40s in good health and CMV-seronegative.

This chain links TRBV14 with TRBJ1-2; no firm D call. Trimming took off 4 bases at V and 3 bases at J, with 9 bases between the two ends. The CDR3 is made up of 13 amino acids. Germline CDR1 SGHDN, CDR2 FVKESK. The CDR3 reads CASSLQPHYGYTF. CDR3 nucleotide sequence: TGTGCCAGCAGCCTACAGCCCCACTATGGCTACACCTTC.

The rearrangement joins TRBV10-3 to TRBJ1-2; TRBD1 matches 8 bases. With 4 bases clipped from V and 4 bases from J, the junction kept 2 bases outside the gene matches. Germline loops: CDR1 ENHRY, CDR2 SYGVKD. The CDR3 extends over 13 amino acids. The chain's CDR3 is CAISGTGSYGYTF. CDR3 bases: TGTGCCATCAGTGGGACAGGGAGCTATGGCTACACCTTC.

The chain employs TRBV27 and TRBJ1-1, with D possibly matching TRBD1 (6 bases). This CDR3 is built from 14 residues. The germline V and J ends were trimmed by 5 bases and 1 base, with 11 bases remaining between them. Germline V gives CDR1 MNHEY, CDR2 SMNVEV (reference sequence). The CDR3 loop is CASSDGQPNTEAFF. The CDR3 coding sequence is TGTGCCAGCAGTGACGGACAGCCGAACACTGAAGCTTTCTTT.

The chain carries TRBV23-1 and TRBJ2-3, with a possible D match to TRBD1 (6 bases). TRBV23-1 carries the ORF label, with uncertain function. V lost 2 bases to trimming and J lost 7 bases, with 28 bases between them. The CDR3 consists of 19 residues. CDR3 coding DNA: TGCGCCAGCAGTCAAACTACCCGAAGTAACAGGGCAGATTCCTATACGCAGTATTTT. Residues: CASSQTTRSNRADSYTQYF.

The chain recombines TRBV7-2 with TRBJ1-5; 9 nucleotides align to TRBD1. The CDR3 loop spans 17 amino acids. Trimming at V came to 2 bases and at J to 7 bases, leaving 12 bases not matched to a gene. The germline CDR1 and CDR2 sequences are SGHTA and FQGNSA. The CDR3 DNA follows: TGTGCCAGCAGCTTAATCCTTCGACAGGGGGTTTGGCAGCCCCAGCATTTT. It yields the protein CASSLILRQGVWQPQHF.

The chain combines TRBV27 with TRBJ2-3; D may be TRBD1 (6 bases). Germline CDR1 reads MNHEY; CDR2 reads SMNVEV (reference sequence). CDR3 length: 15 residues. Trimming pared 5 bases from V and 8 bases from J, leaving 20 bases between. The CDR3 spells CASSQVGRGGFTQYF. The CDR3, as DNA: TGTGCCAGCAGTCAAGTAGGACGTGGGGGCTTTACGCAGTATTTT.

This rearrangement joins TRBV6-1 to TRBJ2-2; D gene ambiguous. CDR3 length equals 13 residues. Germline CDR1 MNHNS, CDR2 SASEGT. The germline V and J ends were trimmed by 6 bases and 6 bases, with 11 bases remaining between them. The CDR3 spells CASRLTVAGELFF. CDR3 sequence (DNA): TGTGCCAGCAGACTAACGGTGGCCGGGGAGCTGTTTTTT.

This chain links TRBV7-2 with TRBJ2-5; D uncertain. This CDR3 is built from 15 residues. CDR1 is SGHTA, CDR2 FQGNSA, per germline. Trimming removed 2 bases at V and 4 bases at J, with 14 bases between. CDR3 protein: CASSLLPVSPETQYF. The CDR3 DNA reads as TGTGCCAGCAGCTTATTGCCGGTTTCCCCAGAGACCCAGTACTTC.

The chain links TRBV25-1 to TRBJ1-3; possible D gene TRBD1, 6 bases. V was cut by 8 bases and J by 0 bases, with 14 bases left in between. This CDR3 is built from 15 residues. CDR1 and CDR2 (germline): MGHDK, SYGVNS. The CDR3: CASSFGQISGNTIYF. As DNA, the CDR3 is TGTGCCAGCTCCTTTGGACAGATCTCTGGAAACACCATATATTTT. Complete variable domain (other parts from reference TRBV25-1 and TRBJ1-3): EADIYQTPRYLVIGTGKKITLECSQTMGHDKMYWYQQDPGMELHLIHYSYGVNSTEKGDLSSESTVSRIRTEHFPLTLESARPSHTSQYLCASSFGQISGNTIYFGEGSWLTVV.

V is TRBV19 and J is TRBJ1-2; D gene unclear. Trimming stripped 1 base from V and 8 bases from J, with 8 bases between. In germline, CDR1 is LNHDA, CDR2 SQIVND (reference sequence). The CDR3 totals 12 residues. As DNA, the CDR3 is TGTGCCAGTAGTATAGGGGGAGGAGGCTACACCTTC. Its translation: CASSIGGGGYTF.

The rearrangement joins TRBV14 to TRBJ2-3; 7 bases map to TRBD2. Trimming took 2 bases from V and 11 from J; bases not matched to a gene: 16. This CDR3 has 16 amino acids. Per the germline V gene, CDR1 is SGHDN and CDR2 is FVKESK. CDR3 coding DNA: TGTGCCAGCAGCCAATTTAAGACCGTGACTAGCAGGGTGCAGTATTTT. Translated, it gives CASSQFKTVTSRVQYF.

This clone showed up just a few times. The chain joins TRBV11-1 to TRBJ2-7; no reliable D call. CDR1 SGHAT and CDR2 FQDESV come from the germline V gene (reference sequence). V was trimmed by 5 bases and J by 4 bases, leaving 15 bases between them. The CDR3 is 14 residues long. The CDR3 DNA reads as TGTGCCAGCAGCCCGTATGGAGAGACTTACGAGCAGTACTTC. It yields the protein CASSPYGETYEQYF.

This clone was detected only a few times. CDR3 sequence: CASSVLGTGVGYTF. CDR3 DNA sequence: TGTGCCAGTAGTGTCCTCGGGACAGGGGTGGGCTACACCTTC. The chain joins TRBV19 to TRBJ1-2, with 10 nucleotides matching TRBD1. With V trimmed by 5 bases and J by 8 bases, 8 bases remained unmatched. This CDR3 spans 14 amino acids. The germline V gene has CDR1 LNHDA and CDR2 SQIVND (reference sequence).

The chain couples TRBV28 to TRBJ2-2, with 10 bases aligning to TRBD1. The CDR3 totals 16 residues. With V trimmed by 6 bases and J by 4 bases, 8 bases remained unmatched. Germline CDR1 is MDHEN and CDR2 is SYDVKM. CDR3 sequence reads: CASRQSGTGVTGELFF. CDR3 nucleotides: TGTGCCAGCAGACAATCCGGGACAGGGGTCACCGGGGAGCTGTTTTTT.

V usage is TRBV7-9 and J usage is TRBJ1-5; a possible D gene is TRBD1 (6 bases). Trimming removed 5 bases from V and 1 base from J, with 9 bases in between. Germline V lookup: CDR1 SEHNR, CDR2 FQNEAQ (reference sequence). This CDR3 is built from 14 residues. The CDR3 bases are TGTGCCAGCAGCCCCGGGACAAGCAATCAGCCCCAGCATTTT. Translation: CASSPGTSNQPQHF. Combining the CDR3 with reference TRBV7-9 and TRBJ1-5 gives the whole variable domain DTGVSQNPRHKITKRGQNVTFRCDPISEHNRLYWYRQTLGQGPEFLTYFQNEAQLEKSRLLSDRFSAERPKGSFSTLEIQRTEQGDSAMYLCASSPGTSNQPQHFGDGTRLSIL.

The gene calls are TRBV10-1 and TRBJ2-3; D gene unclear. V lost 2 bases, J lost 6 bases, and 9 bases lay in between. CDR3 length equals 13 residues. The germline CDR1 and CDR2 sequences are WNHNN and SYGVQD (reference sequence). This chain's CDR3 is CASSESPSDTQYF. DNA for the CDR3: TGCGCCAGCAGTGAGAGCCCGTCGGATACGCAGTATTTT.

This clone was found a few times. This sequence joins TRBV28 and TRBJ2-7; 7 bases fit TRBD1. Unmatched junction bases numbered 0, after V lost 3 bases and J lost 1 base. Per germline, CDR1 MDHEN and CDR2 SYDVKM. The CDR3 runs to 13 residues. As DNA, the CDR3 is TGTGCCAGCAGTTTGGGACAGTCCTACGAGCAGTACTTC. Amino acids: CASSLGQSYEQYF.

The chain uses TRBV7-9 and TRBJ2-7; TRBD2 matches at 8 bases. Germline CDR1 reads SEHNR; CDR2 reads FQNEAQ (reference sequence). The CDR3 covers 16 residues. Trimming removed 4 bases from V and 6 bases from J; junction bases left unmatched: 14. CDR3 DNA sequence: TGTGCCAGCAGCTCCCAAGCCGGGACTAGGAAAAGCGAGCAGTACTTC. Residues: CASSSQAGTRKSEQYF.

Here the CDR3 reads CASSASGGYGYTF. The CDR3 DNA reads as TGTGCCAGTAGTGCCTCAGGGGGATATGGCTACACCTTC. This sequence joins TRBV19 and TRBJ1-2, with 7 bases that match TRBD1. The J segment lost 5 bases and the V segment lost 5 bases, leaving 5 bases of the junction unmatched. Germline CDR1 LNHDA, CDR2 SQIVND (reference sequence). The CDR3 is 13 residues long.

V is TRBV7-9 and J is TRBJ1-4; tentative D call: TRBD1 (5 bases). Trimming took off 5 bases at V and 0 bases at J, with 7 bases between the two ends. This CDR3 region has 14 residues. Germline CDR1 SEHNR, CDR2 FQNEAQ (reference sequence). CDR3 in DNA: TGTGCCAGCAGCGGGGGGGCAACTAATGAAAAACTGTTTTTT. As protein: CASSGGATNEKLFF.

The V and J genes are TRBV28 and TRBJ1-1; possibly TRBD1 for D (5 bases). CDR1 and CDR2 from the germline V gene are MDHEN and SYDVKM. Deletions cut 7 bases from V and 0 bases from J, with 9 bases between. This CDR3 region has 13 residues. The CDR3 protein is CASTGVLNTEAFF. In DNA form, the CDR3 reads TGTGCCAGCACGGGGGTATTGAACACTGAAGCTTTCTTT. The entire variable domain, with the rest obtained from reference TRBV28 and TRBJ1-1, is as follows: DVKVTQSSRYLVKRTGEKVFLECVQDMDHENMFWYRQDPGLGLRLIYFSYDVKMKEKGDIPEGYSVSREKKERFSLILESASTNQTSMYLCASTGVLNTEAFFGQGTRLTVV.

The chain carries TRBV4-1 and TRBJ2-1; tentatively, D is TRBD2 (5 bases). The CDR3 extends over 16 amino acids. Trimming removed 1 base from V and 7 bases from J, with 17 bases in between. Per germline, CDR1 MGHRA and CDR2 YSYEKL. This CDR3 is CASSQVHGGGRNEQFF. The CDR3 DNA is TGCGCCAGCAGCCAAGTCCACGGAGGAGGTCGAAATGAGCAGTTCTTC.

The chain has TRBV7-9 and TRBJ1-3; 9 bases are shared with TRBD1. Germline V gene data show CDR1 as SEHNR and CDR2 as FQNEAQ (reference sequence). Trimming removed 4 bases from V and 4 bases from J; junction bases left unmatched: 5. The CDR3 loop spans 15 amino acids. CDR3 nucleotide sequence: TGTGCCAGCAGCTCAACAGGGGGCGCGGGAAACACCATATATTTT. This sequence encodes CASSSTGGAGNTIYF.

The gene calls are TRBV7-3 and TRBJ2-7, with TRBD2 identical over 9 bases. This CDR3 region has 14 residues. J gave up 0 bases and V 5 bases, and 2 bases lay outside the gene matches. CDR1 and CDR2 (germline): SGHTA, FQGTGA. The CDR3 is CASSSSGSSYEQYF. The CDR3 DNA follows: TGTGCCAGCAGCAGTAGCGGGAGCTCCTACGAGCAGTACTTC.

The genes are TRBV29-1 and TRBJ2-2; 7 bases are shared with TRBD1. The V gene's germline CDR1 is SQVTM and CDR2 ANQGSEA. The CDR3 sequence is 13 residues long. Trimming at V came to 4 bases and at J to 7 bases, leaving 6 bases not matched to a gene. For the CDR3, the DNA is TGCAGCGTTGCCTCACAGGGGATCGGGGAGCTGTTTTTT. Protein product: CSVASQGIGELFF.

Comments on this clone: Other DNA sequences of this sample code for an identical CDR3. This sequence joins TRBV6-5 and TRBJ1-2; 8 positions agree with TRBD1. With V trimmed by 6 bases and J by 4 bases, 4 bases remained unmatched. CDR1 MNHEY and CDR2 SVGAGI come from the germline V gene. The CDR3 has 13 residues. The CDR3 DNA follows: TGTGCCAGCAGGCCAGACAGGGGCTATGGCTACACCTTC. Amino acid sequence: CASRPDRGYGYTF.